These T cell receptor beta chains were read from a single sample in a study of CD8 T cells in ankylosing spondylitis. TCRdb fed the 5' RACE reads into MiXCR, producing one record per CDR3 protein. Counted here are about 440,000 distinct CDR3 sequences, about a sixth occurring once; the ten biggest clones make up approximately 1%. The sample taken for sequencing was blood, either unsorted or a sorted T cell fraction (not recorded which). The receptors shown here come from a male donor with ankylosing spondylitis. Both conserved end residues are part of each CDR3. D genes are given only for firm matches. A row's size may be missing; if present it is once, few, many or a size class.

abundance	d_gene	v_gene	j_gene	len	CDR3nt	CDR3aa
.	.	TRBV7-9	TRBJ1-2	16	TGTGCCAGCAGCCCGGGGCAGGGCCCCACTAACTATGGCTACACCTTC	CASSPGQGPTNYGYTF
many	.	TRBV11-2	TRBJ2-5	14	TGTGCCAGCAGCTCGAAATCTAGCGTGCAGACCCAGTACTTC	CASSSKSSVQTQYF
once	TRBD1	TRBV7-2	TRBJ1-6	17	TGTGCCAGCACCGCCCTGACAGGGAGCTCCTATAATTCACCCCTCCACTTT	CASTALTGSSYNSPLHF
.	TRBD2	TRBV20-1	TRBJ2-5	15	TGCAGTGCTAGCCCCGGGACTAGCAGAGAAGAGACCCAGTACTTC	CSASPGTSREETQYF
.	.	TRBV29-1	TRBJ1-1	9	TGCAGCTCTTACACTGAAGCTTTCTTT	CSSYTEAFF
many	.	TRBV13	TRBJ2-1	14	TGTGCCAGCAGCCAGGGTTACTCCTACAATGAGCAGTTCTTC	CASSQGYSYNEQFF
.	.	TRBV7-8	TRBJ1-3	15	TGTGCCAGCAGTAGCATGGGGAGCTCTGGAAACACCATATATTTT	CASSSMGSSGNTIYF
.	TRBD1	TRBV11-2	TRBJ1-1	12	TGTGCCAGCAGCTTAGCCGGGACAGGAGCTTTCTTT	CASSLAGTGAFF
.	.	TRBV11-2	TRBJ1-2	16	TGTGCCAGCAGCTCGCAAACGGCCCGCGTAACCTATGGCTACACCTTC	CASSSQTARVTYGYTF
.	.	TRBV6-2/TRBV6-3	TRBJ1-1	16	TGTGCCAGCAGTTACTCGAAGCCGGGGTGGAGGGCTGAAGCTTTCTTT	CASSYSKPGWRAEAFF
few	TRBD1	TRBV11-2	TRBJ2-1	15	TGTGCCAGCAGCCTATGGACAGGGGCAGGGGGTGAGCAGTTCTTC	CASSLWTGAGGEQFF
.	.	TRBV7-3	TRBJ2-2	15	TGTGCCAGCAGCTCCGATGGGGGGAGAACCGGGGAGCTGTTTTTT	CASSSDGGRTGELFF
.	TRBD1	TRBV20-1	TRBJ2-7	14	TGCAGTGCTAGACCGGGACAGGGACCTTTCGAGCAGTACTTC	CSARPGQGPFEQYF
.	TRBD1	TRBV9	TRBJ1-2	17	TGTGCCAGCAGCGTAGCGGCCCGACAGGGGAGTTTCGATGGCTACACCTTC	CASSVAARQGSFDGYTF
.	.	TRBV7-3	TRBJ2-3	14	TGTGCCAGCAGCTTACGAGGCCCGGCAGATACGCAGTATTTT	CASSLRGPADTQYF
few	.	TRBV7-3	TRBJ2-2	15	TGTGCCAGCCGTAGCGTCCCTCAGAACACCGGGGAGCTGTTTTTT	CASRSVPQNTGELFF
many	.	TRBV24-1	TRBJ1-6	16	TGTGCCACCAGTGGTCGGAAGAGCTCCTATAATTCACCCCTCCACTTT	CATSGRKSSYNSPLHF
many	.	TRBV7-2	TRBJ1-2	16	TGTGCCAGCAGCCCTCAACGGGATTTAGTTGCAACCGGCTACACCTTC	CASSPQRDLVATGYTF
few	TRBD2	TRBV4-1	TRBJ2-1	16	TGCGCCAGCAGCCAACCTAGCGGGGGCCATTACAATGAGCAGTTCTTC	CASSQPSGGHYNEQFF
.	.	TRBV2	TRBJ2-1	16	TGTGCCAGCAGGGGGGGAGGGGGTAGCTCCTACAGTGAGCAGTTCTTC	CASRGGGGSSYSEQFF
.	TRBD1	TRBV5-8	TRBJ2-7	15	TGTGCCAGCAGGGGCCCGGGACAGGGCAGAAACGAGCAGTACTTC	CASRGPGQGRNEQYF
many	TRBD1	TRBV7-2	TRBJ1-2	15	TGTGCCAGCAGCTCACAGGGGGCGCGTGGCTATGGCTACACCTTC	CASSSQGARGYGYTF
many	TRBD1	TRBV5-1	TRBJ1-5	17	TGCGCCAGCAGTATGGGCGCGGGACAGGATAGCAATCAGCCCCAGCATTTT	CASSMGAGQDSNQPQHF
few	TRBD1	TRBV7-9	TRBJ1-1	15	TGTGCCAGCAGCTCGGGGGACAGGGTTTACACTGAAGCTTTCTTT	CASSSGDRVYTEAFF
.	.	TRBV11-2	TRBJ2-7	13	TGTGCCAGCAGCTTACTGAGCTTCTACGAGCAGTACTTC	CASSLLSFYEQYF
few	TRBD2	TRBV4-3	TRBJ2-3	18	TGCGCCAGCAGCCCCGGTAATACAGGGACTAGCGGGATAGATACGCAGTATTTT	CASSPGNTGTSGIDTQYF
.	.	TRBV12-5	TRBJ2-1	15	TGTGCTAGTGGGGGACGGGGGCTTAACGACAATGAGCAGTTCTTC	CASGGRGLNDNEQFF
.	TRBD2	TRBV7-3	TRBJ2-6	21	TGTGCCAGCAGCTTAAGGAGACTAGCGGGAGCCATTCCCTCTGGGGCCAACGTCCTGACTTTC	CASSLRRLAGAIPSGANVLTF
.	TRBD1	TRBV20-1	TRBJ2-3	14	TGCAGTGCGCCTGACAGGGGTCCCACAGATACGCAGTATTTT	CSAPDRGPTDTQYF
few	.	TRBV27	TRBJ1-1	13	TGTGCCAGCAGTAGGACAATGAACACTGAAGCTTTCTTT	CASSRTMNTEAFF
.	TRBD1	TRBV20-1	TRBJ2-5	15	TGCAGTGCTAGGCTACAGGGGACGGACCAAGAGACCCAGTACTTC	CSARLQGTDQETQYF
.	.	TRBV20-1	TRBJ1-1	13	TGCAGTGCTAGAGCGACAGCTAACACTGAAGCTTTCTTT	CSARATANTEAFF
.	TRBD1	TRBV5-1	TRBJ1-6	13	TGCGCCAGCAGCATTGGGGACAGATCACCCCTCCACTTT	CASSIGDRSPLHF
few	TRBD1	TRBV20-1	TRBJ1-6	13	TGCAGTGCTAGAGAACAGGGGCATTCACCCCTCCACTTT	CSAREQGHSPLHF
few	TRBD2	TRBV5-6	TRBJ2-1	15	TGTGCCAGCAGACCACTAGCGGGGCCCTACAATGAGCAGTTCTTC	CASRPLAGPYNEQFF
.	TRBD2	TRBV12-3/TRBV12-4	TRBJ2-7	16	TGTGCCAGCAGTCCCGGGACTAGCCTCAGACACTACGAGCAGTACTTC	CASSPGTSLRHYEQYF